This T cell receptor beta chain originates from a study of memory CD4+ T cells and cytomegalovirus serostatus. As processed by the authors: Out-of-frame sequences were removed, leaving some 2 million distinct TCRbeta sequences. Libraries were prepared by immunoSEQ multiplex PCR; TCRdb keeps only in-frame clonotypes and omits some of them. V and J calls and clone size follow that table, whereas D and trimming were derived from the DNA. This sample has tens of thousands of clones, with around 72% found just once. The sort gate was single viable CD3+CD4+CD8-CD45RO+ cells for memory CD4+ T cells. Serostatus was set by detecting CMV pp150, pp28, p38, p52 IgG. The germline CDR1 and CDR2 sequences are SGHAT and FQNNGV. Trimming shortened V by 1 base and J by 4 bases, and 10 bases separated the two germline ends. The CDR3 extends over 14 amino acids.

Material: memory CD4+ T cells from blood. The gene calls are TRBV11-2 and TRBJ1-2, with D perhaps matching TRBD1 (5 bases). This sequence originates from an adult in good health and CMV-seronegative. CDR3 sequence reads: CASSLAGVVYGYTF. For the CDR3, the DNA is TGTGCCAGCAGCTTAGCGGGGGTCGTCTATGGCTACACCTTC.